One sample yielded the 12 T cell receptor beta chains listed below, sequenced in a study of OX40 agonist ivuxolimab in advanced cancers. The table came from immunoSEQ multiplex PCR; TCRdb's copy has only in-frame clones and leaves some out. The sample has about 79,000 clones, about nine tenths seen once. The sequenced sample was CD4+ or CD8+ T cells sorted from blood, obtained in a trial of the OX40 agonist ivuxolimab. Receptors originate from an adult with an advanced solid tumor such as melanoma, head and neck, liver or kidney cancer.

The chain carries TRBV6-5 and TRBJ1-2; TRBD1 matches 8 bases. V shed 6 bases and J 3 bases; nucleotides not matched to a gene: 6. CDR3 length equals 14 residues. Germline V gives CDR1 MNHEY, CDR2 SVGAGI. CDR3 amino acids: CASSPNRGYYGYTF. In DNA, the CDR3 is TGTGCCAGCAGCCCGAACAGGGGGTACTATGGCTACACCTTC.

This chain uses TRBV9 with TRBJ1-1; D may be TRBD1 (5 bases). Germline loops: CDR1 SGDLS, CDR2 YYNGEE. V lost 0 bases to trimming and J lost 1 base, with 13 bases between them. This CDR3 is 16 amino acids long. The CDR3 protein is CASSVGRQGGNTEAFF. The CDR3 nucleotides read TGTGCCAGCAGCGTAGGCCGCCAGGGCGGGAACACTGAAGCTTTCTTT.

V and J are TRBV2 and TRBJ2-5; D is possibly TRBD2 (7 bases). Germline CDR1 SNHLY, CDR2 FYNNEI. V lost 7 bases to trimming and J lost 6 bases, with 21 bases between them. The CDR3 sequence is 15 residues long. This chain's CDR3 is CASKGGQGPLQTQYF. The CDR3 DNA sequence: TGTGCCAGCAAGGGGGGGCAGGGTCCCTTACAGACCCAGTACTTC.

This rearrangement joins TRBV12-2 to TRBJ2-7; TRBD2, the table's D call, was not compared with the DNA. TRBV12-2 is a listed pseudogene. This CDR3 comprises 12 residues. In DNA, the CDR3 is TGTGCAAGTCGCTTAACCGGCTACGAGCAGTACTTC. Encoded protein: CASRLTGYEQYF.

The chain recombines TRBV7-3 with TRBJ2-1; perhaps TRBD2 as D (7 bases). This CDR3 has 15 residues. Per the germline V gene, CDR1 is SGHTA and CDR2 is FQGTGA. The germline V and J ends were trimmed by 3 bases and 8 bases, with 17 bases remaining between them. This chain's CDR3 is CASSLAGAPLDEQFF. The DNA for the CDR3 is TGTGCCAGCAGCTTGGCGGGGGCCCCCTTGGATGAGCAGTTCTTC. The complete variable domain, with remaining parts taken from reference TRBV7-3 and TRBJ2-1, reads GAGVSQTPSNKVTEKGKYVELRCDPISGHTALYWYRQSLGQGPEFLIYFQGTGAADDSGLPNDRFFAVRPEGSVSTLKIQRTERGDSAVYLCASSLAGAPLDEQFFGPGTRLTVL.

The gene calls are TRBV19 and TRBJ2-2; D is perhaps TRBD1 or TRBD2 (6 bases each). Trimming took off 6 bases at V and 4 bases at J, with 15 bases between the two ends. The CDR3 runs to 15 residues. Germline CDR1 and CDR2: LNHDA and SQIVND (reference sequence). The CDR3 is CASSLEGVFTGELFF. CDR3 nucleotides: TGTGCCAGTAGCCTGGAGGGGGTTTTCACCGGGGAGCTGTTTTTT. Supplemented by reference TRBV19 and TRBJ2-2, the full variable domain reads DGGITQSPKYLFRKEGQNVTLSCEQNLNHDAMYWYRQDPGQGLRLIYYSQIVNDFQKGDIAEGYSVSREKKESFPLTVTSAQKNPTAFYLCASSLEGVFTGELFFGEGSRLTVL.

J is TRBJ2-1 and V is TRBV9, with TRBD2 matching 11 bases. The CDR3 sequence is 17 residues long. CDR1 SGDLS and CDR2 YYNGEE come from the germline V gene. The V gene end was trimmed by 7 bases and the J gene end by 3 bases; junction bases not matched to a gene: 12. The CDR3 loop is CASEEGALAGVYNEQFF. DNA for the CDR3: TGTGCCAGCGAAGAGGGGGCACTAGCGGGGGTCTACAATGAGCAGTTCTTC.

This clone was counted only a few times. The CDR3 is CASSSGPRDPIAPLHF. The CDR3 coding sequence is TGTGCCAGCAGCTCCGGGCCCCGGGACCCGATAGCGCCCCTCCACTTT. The chain combines TRBV7-9 with TRBJ1-6; perhaps TRBD1 as D (5 bases). The germline V gene encodes CDR1 SEHNR and CDR2 FQNEAQ (reference sequence). V was trimmed by 4 bases and J by 13 bases, leaving 23 bases between them. The CDR3 consists of 16 residues.

The rearrangement links TRBV19 to TRBJ2-7, with D possibly being TRBD1 (6 bases). The CDR3 is 15 amino acids. CDR1 and CDR2 from the germline V gene are LNHDA and SQIVND (reference sequence). V lost 3 bases and J lost 0, with 12 bases in between. The CDR3 spells CASSISGAFSYEQYF. The DNA of the CDR3 is TGTGCCAGTAGTATCTCAGGGGCTTTCTCCTACGAGCAGTACTTC.

V and J are TRBV21-1 and TRBJ1-1. TRBV21-1 is tagged as a pseudogene. The CDR3 runs 20 residues. This chain's CDR3 is CASSKGWPTNGVWMNTEAFF. In nucleotides, the CDR3 is TGTGCCAGCAGCAAAGGTTGGCCGACGAACGGGGTTTGGATGAACACTGAAGCTTTCTTT.

The CDR3 coding sequence is TGTGCCAGCAGAGTCGGAGAAGACTATGGCTACACCTTC. Protein sequence: CASRVGEDYGYTF. V usage is TRBV6-5 and J usage is TRBJ1-2, with unresolved D. Germline CDR1 and CDR2: MNHEY and SVGAGI. This CDR3 contains 13 residues. Trimming took off 6 bases at V and 3 bases at J, with 11 bases between the two ends.

The J gene is TRBJ2-5, the V gene TRBV11-3, with 8 bases matching TRBD1. The J call may be in error: the DNA end matches TRBJ2-7 better. CDR1 SGHNT and CDR2 YENEEA come from the germline V gene. The CDR3 is made up of 14 amino acids. CDR3 coding DNA: TGTGCCAGCAGCTTAGGGACAGGGTCGGCCGAGCAGTACTTC. As protein: CASSLGTGSAEQYF.